The 18 T cell receptor beta chains listed next were all sequenced from one sample in a study of identical twins. TCRdb re-called the 5' RACE reads through MiXCR, storing one row per CDR3 protein. Of roughly 1.6 million distinct CDR3 sequences in the sample, 32% were seen once. Sequenced input: cord blood. These receptors all come from a newborn girl in good health.

The chain is built from TRBV2 and TRBJ1-2; D perhaps matches TRBD1 (6 bases). V was trimmed by 7 bases and J by 6 bases, leaving 15 bases between them. The CDR3 extends over 13 amino acids. The germline V gene has CDR1 SNHLY and CDR2 FYNNEI. Here the CDR3 DNA reads TGTGCCAGCATTCGGGGGGCGCGTGATGGCTACACCTTC. This sequence encodes CASIRGARDGYTF.

This clonotype appeared a few times. The chain couples TRBV7-8 to TRBJ2-3; 8 bases fit TRBD1. This CDR3 has 19 amino acids. J gave up 3 bases and V 3 bases, and 17 bases lay outside the gene matches. Germline lookup yields CDR1 SGHVS and CDR2 FQNEAQ. The CDR3 coding sequence is TGTGCCAGCAGCTTTAGAGTCCTCTTCGGACAGGGACCTACAGATACGCAGTATTTT. Translation gives CASSFRVLFGQGPTDTQYF.

V and J are TRBV20-1 and TRBJ1-5; 11 bases agree with TRBD1. V shed 1 base and J 4 bases; nucleotides not matched to a gene: 6. CDR3 length equals 16 residues. Germline CDR1 is DFQATT and CDR2 is SNEGSKA (reference sequence). The CDR3 spells CSARGVGDRGNQPQHF. The CDR3 region has the DNA TGCAGTGCTAGAGGGGTAGGGGACAGGGGGAATCAGCCCCAGCATTTT.

This chain links TRBV28 with TRBJ2-3; 10 nucleotides align to TRBD2. Germline assignment: CDR1 MDHEN and CDR2 SYDVKM. The J segment lost 1 base and the V segment lost 11 bases, leaving 12 bases of the junction unmatched. The CDR3 runs to 16 residues. The CDR3 bases are TGTGCCGCCGGACTAGCGGAGCCTCTTGGCACAGATACGCAGTATTTT. Amino acid sequence: CAAGLAEPLGTDTQYF.

In this sample, this clonotype turned up a few times. This chain uses TRBV2 with TRBJ1-6; D not certain. The germline V gene has CDR1 SNHLY and CDR2 FYNNEI. V was trimmed by 7 bases and J by 7 bases, leaving 17 bases between them. The CDR3 is made up of 15 amino acids. CDR3 DNA sequence: TGTGCCAGCAACACTCTGGGAGGGCGCAATTCACCCCTCCACTTT. This sequence encodes CASNTLGGRNSPLHF.

For the CDR3, the DNA is TGCGCCAGCAGCTTCATAGATAGCACAGATACGCAGTATTTT. Translation: CASSFIDSTDTQYF. The chain couples TRBV5-1 to TRBJ2-3; D uncertain. Germline CDR1 is SGHRS and CDR2 is YFSETQ. Trimming removed 2 bases at V and 0 bases at J, with 7 bases between. This CDR3 comprises 14 residues.

The chain links TRBV19 to TRBJ2-7; D tentatively fits TRBD1 or TRBD2 (5 bases each). V gave up 4 bases and J gave up 0 bases, with 13 bases separating them. The CDR3 runs 15 residues. Germline CDR1 LNHDA, CDR2 SQIVND (reference sequence). This chain's CDR3 is CASSTGTRSSYEQYF. CDR3 coding DNA: TGTGCCAGTAGTACCGGGACGAGGAGCTCCTACGAGCAGTACTTC.

The sample holds many counts of this clonotype. The CDR3, as DNA: TGCGCCAGCAGTTTGCCCACACAGGGAAGGGCTACGCAGTATTTT. Protein product: CASSLPTQGRATQYF. The V call is TRBV5-1, the J call TRBJ2-3, with TRBD1 as a possible D gene (6 bases). CDR1 SGHRS and CDR2 YFSETQ come from the germline V gene. CDR3 length equals 15 residues. The V end lost 5 bases, the J end lost 8 bases, and 21 bases lay between the germline ends.

V gene TRBV24-1 combines with J gene TRBJ1-1; 8 bases are shared with TRBD1. Unmatched junction bases numbered 7, after V lost 4 bases and J lost 4 bases. Per germline, CDR1 KGHDR and CDR2 SFDVKD. The CDR3 totals 15 residues. The CDR3 region is CATSEAGQGSTEAFF. DNA of the CDR3: TGTGCCACCAGTGAAGCCGGACAGGGATCCACTGAAGCTTTCTTT.

V is TRBV10-3 and J is TRBJ1-1; 8 nucleotides agree with TRBD1. V shed 6 bases, J shed 0 bases, and the junction held 6 bases outside the gene matches. Germline V gene sequence: CDR1 ENHRY, CDR2 SYGVKD. The CDR3 sequence is 15 residues long. CDR3 sequence reads: CAISRTGSVNTEAFF. In DNA form, the CDR3 reads TGTGCCATCAGCCGGACAGGGTCCGTGAACACTGAAGCTTTCTTT.

Points on this clonotype: Since a much larger clone is just one base distant, this may be a read error. The rearrangement joins TRBV10-3 to TRBJ2-5; no definite D call. CDR3 size: 14 residues. CDR1 is ENHRY and CDR2 is SYGVKD in the germline V gene. The CDR3 DNA sequence: TGTGCCATCCGTGAGTCGGGCATGGGAGAGACCCAGTACTTC. This translates into CAIRESGMGETQYF.

The count of this clonotype is one. This chain's CDR3 is CAISEGGPSYNEQYF. Written as DNA, the CDR3 is TGTGCCATCAGTGAGGGGGGACCTAGCTACAATGAGCAGTACTTC. The genes are TRBV10-3 and TRBJ2-1, with D possibly being TRBD1 or TRBD2 (5 bases each). The J call is uncertain, as TRBJ2-7 better fits the DNA end. Germline V lookup: CDR1 ENHRY, CDR2 SYGVKD. The CDR3 spans 15 residues.

This clonotype was seen a few times. The chain carries TRBV10-3 and TRBJ2-7, with no clear D. Germline CDR1 reads ENHRY; CDR2 reads SYGVKD. CDR3 length: 9 residues. V was shortened by 9 bases and J by 3 bases, with 3 bases between the two germline ends. The CDR3 bases are TGTGCCATGCTCTACGAGCAGTACTTC. As protein: CAMLYEQYF.

The V call is TRBV12-3 or TRBV12-4, the J call TRBJ2-3; 7 bases match TRBD2. The CDR3 runs 15 residues. The J segment lost 6 bases and the V segment lost 8 bases, leaving 14 bases of the junction unmatched. CDR3 nucleotides: TGTGCCAGCGGAGCGGGATCCCCAAATACCGATACGCAGTATTTT. Protein product: CASGAGSPNTDTQYF.

The chain uses TRBV7-2 and TRBJ1-4; TRBD1 is a possible D gene (5 bases). Germline CDR1 reads SGHTA; CDR2 reads FQGNSA. Trimming cost V 9 bases and J 8 bases, with 16 bases left between them. The CDR3 has 13 amino acids. CDR3 sequence (DNA): TGTGCCAGTGCCCGAGCAGGGTTGGAAAAACTGTTTTTT. Encoded protein: CASARAGLEKLFF. Full variable domain (outside the CDR3, taken from reference TRBV7-2 and TRBJ1-4): GAGVSQSPSNKVTEKGKDVELRCDPISGHTALYWYRQSLGQGLEFLIYFQGNSAPDKSGLPSDRFSAERTGGSVSTLTIQRTQQEDSAVYLCASARAGLEKLFFGSGTQLSVL.

The V gene is TRBV10-3, the J gene TRBJ2-1; maybe TRBD1 (6 bases). The CDR3 sequence is 13 residues long. Trimming cost V 9 bases and J 3 bases, with 12 bases left between them. Germline assignment: CDR1 ENHRY and CDR2 SYGVKD. CDR3 DNA sequence: TGTGCCATACTGGGGGACAACTACAATGAGCAGTTCTTC. Protein sequence: CAILGDNYNEQFF.

Notes on this clonotype: A much more abundant neighbour one base away suggests this may be a read error. The chain is built from TRBV12-3 or TRBV12-4 and TRBJ1-5; no clear D. This CDR3 is built from 12 residues. DNA of the CDR3: TGTGCCGGCAGTCCTACTAATCAGCCCCAGCATTTT. It translates to CAGSPTNQPQHF.

This rearrangement joins TRBV29-1 to TRBJ2-7; unclear D gene. The J call may be in error: the DNA end matches TRBJ2-5 better. Per germline, CDR1 SQVTM and CDR2 ANQGSEA. The CDR3 is 12 residues long. CDR3 sequence (DNA): TGCAGCGTTGGTGTGGATGGGGAGACCCAGTACTTC. The encoded protein is CSVGVDGETQYF.